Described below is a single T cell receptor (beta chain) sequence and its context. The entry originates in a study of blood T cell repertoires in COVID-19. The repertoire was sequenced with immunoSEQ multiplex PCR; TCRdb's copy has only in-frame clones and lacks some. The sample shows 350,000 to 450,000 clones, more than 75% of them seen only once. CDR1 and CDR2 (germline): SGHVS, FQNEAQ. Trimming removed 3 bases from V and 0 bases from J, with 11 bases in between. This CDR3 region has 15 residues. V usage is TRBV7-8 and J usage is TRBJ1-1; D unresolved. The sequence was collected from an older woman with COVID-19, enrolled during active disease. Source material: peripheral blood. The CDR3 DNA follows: TGTGCCAGCAGCTTTATATCAGGCATGAACACTGAAGCTTTCTTT. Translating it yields CASSFISGMNTEAFF.